These 25 T cell receptor beta chains were sequenced from one sample in a study of graft-versus-host responses after intestinal transplantation. Antigens of these TCRs are unknown. Repertoires were generated with immunoSEQ multiplex PCR, while TCRdb's copy carries only in-frame clones and drops some. Altogether over 90,000 clones are present, over 75% being singletons, with the ten largest covering approximately 0.5%. The material sequenced was unstimulated CD8+ T cells sorted from spleen or lymph node cells, taken before intestinal transplant. These receptor sequences come from a human donor who received an intestinal transplant.

The chain recombines TRBV7-2 with TRBJ1-5; 7 nucleotides agree with TRBD1. The germline CDR1 and CDR2 sequences are SGHTA and FQGNSA. V trimming: 1 base; J trimming: 0 bases; junction bases outside the gene matches: 3. This CDR3 spans 16 amino acids. This chain's CDR3 is CASSLGDRYSNQPQHF. The CDR3 DNA reads TGTGCCAGCAGCTTAGGGGACAGATATAGCAATCAGCCCCAGCATTTT. The full variable domain, its missing parts supplied by reference TRBV7-2 and TRBJ1-5, is GAGVSQSPSNKVTEKGKDVELRCDPISGHTALYWYRQSLGQGLEFLIYFQGNSAPDKSGLPSDRFSAERTGGSVSTLTIQRTQQEDSAVYLCASSLGDRYSNQPQHFGDGTRLSIL.

The chain combines TRBV19 with TRBJ2-7, with D possibly being TRBD1 (6 bases). Trimming took off 4 bases at V and 4 bases at J, with 11 bases between the two ends. CDR1 is LNHDA and CDR2 is SQIVND in the germline V gene (reference sequence). The CDR3 covers 13 residues. CDR3 DNA sequence: TGTGCCAGTAGTAACGCAGGGGTTTACGAGCAGTACTTC. Amino acid sequence: CASSNAGVYEQYF.

CDR3 region: CASSLGFGVDTYEQYF. In nucleotides, the CDR3 is TGTGCCAGCAGCTTAGGATTCGGAGTTGATACCTACGAGCAGTACTTC. The V gene is TRBV11-2, the J gene TRBJ2-7, with D hard to call. CDR3 length: 16 amino acids. Germline CDR1 reads SGHAT; CDR2 reads FQNNGV. V lost 1 base to trimming and J lost 2 bases, with 15 bases between them.

This rearrangement joins TRBV6-5 to TRBJ2-1, with 12 bases aligning to TRBD1. Germline V lookup: CDR1 MNHEY, CDR2 SVGAGI. The CDR3 contains 15 residues. After removal of 6 bases from V and 8 bases from J, the junction contained 8 bases not matched to a gene. Here the CDR3 DNA reads TGTGCCAGCAGCAACTCGGGACAGGGGGCTGATGAGCAGTTCTTC. Amino acid sequence: CASSNSGQGADEQFF.

This chain uses TRBV7-9 with TRBJ1-4; D is undetermined. This CDR3 has 14 residues. Trimming shortened V by 7 bases and J by 8 bases, and 17 bases separated the two germline ends. Germline CDR1 SEHNR, CDR2 FQNEAQ (reference sequence). This CDR3 reads CASTLDLAGEKLFF. The DNA of the CDR3 is TGTGCCAGCACCCTCGACCTCGCGGGGGAAAAACTGTTTTTT.

In this sample, this clone turned up once. The rearrangement joins TRBV6-4 to TRBJ2-1, with 8 nucleotides matching TRBD2. Germline lookup yields CDR1 MRHNA and CDR2 SNTAGT. This CDR3 has 13 residues. After removal of 5 bases from V and 7 bases from J, the junction contained 4 bases not matched to a gene. The CDR3 protein is CASSSGGDNEQFF. The CDR3 coding sequence is TGTGCCAGCAGTAGCGGGGGTGATAATGAGCAGTTCTTC.

This clone was detected a few times. V is TRBV6-1 and J is TRBJ2-7; TRBD1 matches 7 bases. The CDR3 consists of 14 residues. CDR1 and CDR2 from the germline V gene are MNHNS and SASEGT. V dropped 3 bases and J dropped 4; count of bases not matched to a gene: 6. The CDR3 nucleotides are TGTGCCAGCAGTGAGAGACAGGGAATATACGAGCAGTACTTC. This codes for CASSERQGIYEQYF.

This rearrangement joins TRBV19 to TRBJ1-5, with no clear D. Germline CDR1 LNHDA, CDR2 SQIVND (reference sequence). CDR3 size: 13 residues. Trimming pared 3 bases from V and 4 bases from J, leaving 7 bases between. As DNA, the CDR3 is TGTGCCAGTAGTATTGTCAGGAATCAGCCCCAGCATTTT. Translation gives CASSIVRNQPQHF.

This clone has only one observation. This chain joins TRBV29-1 and TRBJ2-7; 9 bases map to TRBD2. CDR1 is SQVTM and CDR2 is ANQGSEA in the germline V gene. This CDR3 is built from 13 residues. V trimming: 7 bases; J trimming: 3 bases; junction bases outside the gene matches: 7. The CDR3 bases are TGCAGCGCAGCGGGGGGCCTCTTCTACGAGCAGTACTTC. Protein product: CSAAGGLFYEQYF.

The CDR3 spells CASSPGGVYEQYF. For the CDR3, the DNA is TGTGCCAGCAGCCCCGGGGGGGTCTACGAGCAGTACTTC. The rearrangement joins TRBV6-5 to TRBJ2-7; TRBD2 matches at 8 bases. The length of the CDR3 is 13 residues. CDR1 and CDR2 (germline): MNHEY, SVGAGI. V lost 6 bases and J lost 3; bases outside the gene matches: 4.

As for this clone: The same CDR3 also results from other DNA sequences found in this sample. V gene TRBV5-1 combines with J gene TRBJ2-7; D is unclear. The CDR3 runs to 13 residues. Germline V gene data show CDR1 as SGHRS and CDR2 as YFSETQ. V lost 0 bases, J lost 1 base, and 5 bases lay in between. CDR3 bases: TGCGCCAGCAGCTTGGGGAGATCCTACGAGCAGTACTTC. This codes for CASSLGRSYEQYF.

V and J are TRBV10-1 and TRBJ2-1; 7 bases line up with TRBD2. The junction had 10 bases not matched to a gene; V was cut back by 3 bases and J by 8 bases. This CDR3 spans 15 amino acids. Germline V gene lookup returns CDR1 WNHNN and CDR2 SYGVQD (reference sequence). The CDR3 DNA is TGCGCCAGCAGTGAAGGCGGGAGTTCGGTTTATGAGCAGTTCTTC. As protein: CASSEGGSSVYEQFF.

The chain combines TRBV5-8 with TRBJ1-5; weak D call: TRBD1 (6 bases). Between the trimmed V and J ends, which lost 2 bases and 3 bases, there was a span of 15 bases. Germline V lookup: CDR1 SGHTS, CDR2 YDEGEE. The CDR3 sequence is 16 residues long. The CDR3, as DNA: TGTGCCAGCAGCTTTGTCGGGGGGGCAATCAATCAGCCCCAGCATTTT. Amino acids: CASSFVGGAINQPQHF.

CDR3 DNA: TGTGCCTGGAGACAGGGACACACCTACGAGCAGTACTTC. Its translation: CAWRQGHTYEQYF. The chain has TRBV30 and TRBJ2-7; maybe TRBD1 (6 bases). The length of the CDR3 is 13 residues. Germline CDR1 reads GTSNPN; CDR2 reads SVGIG (reference sequence). V lost 3 bases to trimming and J lost 2 bases, with 11 bases between them.

The chain recombines TRBV19 with TRBJ2-1, with 8 nucleotides matching TRBD2. This CDR3 contains 15 residues. Germline CDR1 is LNHDA and CDR2 is SQIVND (reference sequence). The junction had 11 bases not matched to a gene; V was cut back by 5 bases and J by 8 bases. CDR3 DNA sequence: TGTGCCAGTAGTTTAGCGGGACTGGGTAGGGATGAGCAGTTCTTC. The encoded protein is CASSLAGLGRDEQFF.

This clone was recorded a few times. This chain links TRBV5-6 with TRBJ2-2; 14 nucleotides agree with TRBD2. CDR3 length: 18 amino acids. V shed 4 bases, J shed 6 bases, and the junction held 11 bases outside the gene matches. CDR1 and CDR2 from the germline V gene are SGHDT and YYEEEE. CDR3 amino acids: CASSVTTSGGARPGELFF. The CDR3 DNA reads TGTGCCAGCAGCGTGACGACTAGCGGGGGGGCCCGTCCCGGGGAGCTGTTTTTT.

The chain uses TRBV30 and TRBJ2-7; 13 nucleotides line up with TRBD2. Unmatched junction bases numbered 1, after V lost 0 bases and J lost 5 bases. The CDR3 runs to 14 residues. Looked up from germline, CDR1 is GTSNPN and CDR2 is SVGIG (reference sequence). The CDR3 DNA sequence: TGTGCCTGGAGTGTTGGGACTAGCGGGGACGAGCAGTACTTC. Protein product: CAWSVGTSGDEQYF.

This clone appeared once. The V call is TRBV6-1, the J call TRBJ2-5, with a tentative D call TRBD1 (6 bases). CDR3 size: 15 residues. Trimming left V 8 bases short and J 4 bases short, with 20 bases between. CDR1 MNHNS and CDR2 SASEGT come from the germline V gene. CDR3 residues: CASQESQTGIETQYF. Written as DNA, the CDR3 is TGTGCCAGCCAAGAGAGCCAAACAGGGATAGAGACCCAGTACTTC.

The chain employs TRBV9 and TRBJ2-1; D not certain. CDR3 size: 12 residues. The V gene's germline CDR1 is SGDLS and CDR2 YYNGEE. V was pared by 7 bases and J by 10 bases, with 15 bases between. Written as DNA, the CDR3 is TGTGCCAGCGGTGACGGCGGTAGGGAGCAGTTCTTC. Residues: CASGDGGREQFF.

V usage is TRBV6-6 and J usage is TRBJ1-5; a weak D match, TRBD1 (6 bases). Trimming stripped 0 bases from V and 1 base from J, with 10 bases between. The CDR3 has 16 amino acids. Germline V gene sequence: CDR1 MNHNY, CDR2 SVGAGI (reference sequence). CDR3: CASSYSSGGSNQPQHF. As DNA, the CDR3 is TGTGCCAGCAGTTACTCGAGCGGGGGCAGCAATCAGCCCCAGCATTTT.

The genes are TRBV4-3 and TRBJ1-6, with D perhaps matching TRBD1 (6 bases). The CDR3 has 15 amino acids. Trimming shortened V by 0 bases and J by 6 bases, and 9 bases separated the two germline ends. Germline-derived CDR1 and CDR2 are LGHNA and YSLEER. The CDR3 region has the DNA TGCGCCAGCAGCCAAGATCAGGGGTCTAATTCACCCCTCCACTTT. Translating gives CASSQDQGSNSPLHF.

V and J are TRBV4-3 and TRBJ2-7, with a weak D call TRBD1 (6 bases). The CDR3 consists of 15 residues. Germline loops: CDR1 LGHNA, CDR2 YSLEER. The ends were cut back, 1 base at V and 2 bases at J, with 12 bases in the middle. The CDR3 DNA reads TGCGCCAGCAGCCAAGGCAGGGGCCATGCCTACGAGCAGTACTTC. Amino acid sequence: CASSQGRGHAYEQYF.

The chain couples TRBV6-1 to TRBJ1-6; tentative D call: TRBD1 (6 bases). Germline V gives CDR1 MNHNS, CDR2 SASEGT. The CDR3 consists of 17 residues. Deletions cut 3 bases from V and 4 bases from J, with 16 bases between. CDR3 sequence reads: CASSDPPGRGYNSPLHF. The CDR3 DNA follows: TGTGCCAGCAGTGATCCCCCGGGCAGGGGATATAATTCACCCCTCCACTTT.

The gene calls are TRBV7-2 and TRBJ2-4; weak D call: TRBD2 (5 bases). V was cut by 3 bases and J by 9 bases, with 18 bases left in between. CDR1 and CDR2 (germline): SGHTA, FQGNSA. CDR3 length equals 15 residues. As DNA, the CDR3 is TGTGCCAGCAGCTTGATCACCACTAAGGCGGGCATTCAGTACTTC. It is translated as CASSLITTKAGIQYF.

This clone has just a few counts. The V gene is TRBV7-9, the J gene TRBJ2-6; maybe TRBD1 (6 bases). Trimming shortened V by 0 bases and J by 0 bases, and 6 bases separated the two germline ends. The CDR3 sequence is 16 residues long. Germline V gene data show CDR1 as SEHNR and CDR2 as FQNEAQ (reference sequence). The CDR3 sequence is CASSLAGHSGANVLTF. The CDR3 bases are TGTGCCAGCAGCTTAGCGGGACACTCTGGGGCCAACGTCCTGACTTTC.